This entry lists 10 T cell receptor beta chains sequenced from one sample in a study of blood T cell repertoires in COVID-19. Profiling relied on immunoSEQ multiplex PCR, and the TCRdb table lists in-frame clones only, not all of them. Of about 160,000 clones in the sample, 85% to 95% are singletons; the top ten hold under 5%. The sample was peripheral blood. These receptors were taken from a woman aged 50 to 60 with acute or convalescent COVID-19.

This clone was observed once. The J gene is TRBJ1-2, the V gene TRBV5-1, with D hard to call. Germline CDR1 reads SGHRS; CDR2 reads YFSETQ. The V and J ends lost 0 bases and 5 bases respectively, with 5 bases between them. The CDR3 extends over 12 amino acids. CDR3: CASSLGLYGYTF. CDR3 coding DNA: TGCGCCAGCAGCTTGGGACTGTATGGCTACACCTTC.

The rearrangement joins TRBV6-5 to TRBJ1-4; D is undetermined. V lost 2 bases, J lost 4 bases, and 14 bases lay in between. This CDR3 region has 16 residues. Germline-derived CDR1 and CDR2 are MNHEY and SVGAGI. In DNA, the CDR3 is TGTGCCAGCAGTTACGCGATAACAGATAATAATGAAAAACTGTTTTTT. Translation gives CASSYAITDNNEKLFF.

The chain is built from TRBV7-6 and TRBJ2-2, with 7 bases that match TRBD2. The length of the CDR3 is 15 residues. Germline CDR1 SGHVS, CDR2 FNYEAQ. The V segment lost 6 bases and the J segment 3 bases; nucleotides outside the gene matches: 7. The CDR3 sequence is CASRGGGPDTGELFF. The CDR3 bases are TGTGCCAGCAGGGGGGGAGGGCCGGACACCGGGGAGCTGTTTTTT.

This clone occurred once. One end of the junction does not line up with germline, which may come from a read error. The chain couples TRBV2 to TRBJ1-4; D unclear. Per the germline V gene, CDR1 is SNHLY and CDR2 is FYNNEI. This CDR3 contains 13 residues. CDR3 coding DNA: TGTGCCAGCAGTATGAAGCCCAATGAAAAGCTGTTTTTT. As protein: CASSMKPNEKLFF.

CDR3: CASSALSQSGTQYF. In nucleotides, the CDR3 is TGTGCCAGCAGCGCCCTGTCTCAAAGCGGTACGCAGTATTTT. The V gene is TRBV9, the J gene TRBJ2-3; a weak D match, TRBD2 (5 bases). Trimming took off 3 bases at V and 8 bases at J, with 16 bases between the two ends. Germline lookup yields CDR1 SGDLS and CDR2 YYNGEE. This CDR3 comprises 14 residues.

This chain uses TRBV5-6 with TRBJ2-4; TRBD2 is a possible D gene (6 bases). V was pared by 4 bases and J by 6 bases, with 14 bases between. CDR1 is SGHDT, CDR2 YYEEEE, per germline. This CDR3 has 14 residues. The CDR3 sequence: CASSRDSGLNIQYF. CDR3 bases: TGTGCCAGCAGCCGGGACTCAGGATTAAACATTCAGTACTTC.

V gene TRBV10-3 combines with J gene TRBJ1-5; weak D call: TRBD1 (5 bases). CDR1 ENHRY and CDR2 SYGVKD come from the germline V gene. The CDR3 has 14 amino acids. Trimming removed 11 bases at V and 2 bases at J, with 16 bases between. The chain's CDR3 is CASGSGTGNQPQHF. The CDR3 coding sequence is TGTGCCTCAGGCAGCGGGACGGGCAATCAGCCCCAGCATTTT.

The chain carries TRBV7-2 and TRBJ1-2; D unresolved. Germline CDR1 is SGHTA and CDR2 is FQGNSA. Trimming pared 1 base from V and 4 bases from J, leaving 13 bases between. This CDR3 has 15 residues. As DNA, the CDR3 is TGTGCCAGCAGCTTAGGTTATTCAGGAACCTATGGCTACACCTTC. Its protein product is CASSLGYSGTYGYTF.

The V call is TRBV4-2, the J call TRBJ1-1; no reliable D call. Germline lookup yields CDR1 LGHNA and CDR2 YNFKEQ. CDR3 size: 14 residues. Trimming cost V 3 bases and J 1 base, with 9 bases left between them. The chain's CDR3 is CASSHNTGNTEAFF. The CDR3 region has the DNA TGTGCCAGCAGCCACAATACCGGGAACACTGAAGCTTTCTTT.

This sequence joins TRBV19 and TRBJ1-1; no firm D call. Germline V CDR1 and CDR2: LNHDA, SQIVND (reference sequence). The CDR3 runs 14 residues. V lost 6 bases and J 5 bases, leaving 16 bases between the germline ends. The CDR3 spells CASSNRESWTEAFF. Written as DNA, the CDR3 is TGTGCCAGTAGCAACCGGGAAAGTTGGACTGAAGCTTTCTTT.